This TCR beta chain is from a study of T-cell memory formation after mild COVID-19. The wider study: TCR clusters were mostly donor specific. Study conclusions and caveats: Within pre-infection memory, some responding clones were found, suggesting cross-reactive memory joined. Researchers report contracting CD4+ clones mostly in CM and EM, with CD8+ clones in EMRA.

Amplification by 5'RACE using constant-segment primers produced TCR alpha and TCR beta cDNA libraries that carried sample barcodes and UMIs. MiXCR was run by TCRdb on the 5' RACE reads, yielding one entry per CDR3 protein. The profile covers about 290,000 distinct CDR3 sequences, with about a sixth appearing a single time and 20% to 25% taken by the ten largest. This clonotype turned up a few times. As yet, its antigen is unknown. V lost 4 bases and J lost 2, with 14 bases in between. The CDR3 runs to 16 residues. Germline-derived CDR1 and CDR2 are KGHDR and SFDVKD. The clonotype originates from a man aged 18-30 years who had mild COVID-19 (a few samples of this study predate the infection). Cell type and time point are not known. Sample: PBMCs or a T cell subset sorted from them (not recorded which). The chain links TRBV24-1 to TRBJ1-5; D unresolved. In DNA form, the CDR3 reads TGTGCCACCAGTGACTCCAGGCAACTGGGCAATCAGCCCCAGCATTTT. Its translation: CATSDSRQLGNQPQHF.